What follows are 4 T cell receptor beta chains derived from one specimen sequenced in a study of T cell clones after liver transplantation. Measured with immunoSEQ multiplex PCR; TCRdb has only the in-frame clones, and not every one. The sample lists roughly 70,000 clones; 90% were seen once. The sequenced sample was CD4+ T cells from blood, obtained before liver transplant. These TCRs come from a human donor who received a liver transplant.

The rearrangement uses TRBV6-6 and TRBJ1-1; D is undetermined. CDR1 MNHNY and CDR2 SVGAGI come from the germline V gene (reference sequence). V lost 5 bases and J lost 0, with 4 bases in between. This CDR3 comprises 12 residues. CDR3 nucleotides: TGTGCCAGCAGTCACTTGAACACTGAAGCTTTCTTT. Encoded protein: CASSHLNTEAFF.

For the CDR3, the DNA is TGTGCCGGCTCATCGACAGCCACCAATGAAAAACTGTTTTTT. This sequence encodes CAGSSTATNEKLFF. V gene TRBV6-1 combines with J gene TRBJ1-4, with D possibly TRBD1 on 5 matching bases. In germline, CDR1 is MNHNS, CDR2 SASEGT. Trimming stripped 11 bases from V and 5 bases from J, with 18 bases between. This CDR3 is 14 amino acids long.

The rearrangement links TRBV19 to TRBJ1-5; a weak D match, TRBD1 (6 bases). V lost 4 bases, J lost 7 bases, and 14 bases lay in between. The CDR3 contains 14 residues. Per germline, CDR1 LNHDA and CDR2 SQIVND (reference sequence). The CDR3, as DNA: TGTGCCAGTAGTACCGGACAGTTGAGACAGCCCCAGCATTTT. Translation: CASSTGQLRQPQHF.

The J gene is TRBJ1-5, the V gene TRBV28; D possibly corresponds to TRBD1 (5 bases). V was cut by 3 bases and J by 7 bases, with 13 bases left in between. The germline V gene has CDR1 MDHEN and CDR2 SYDVKM. CDR3 size: 14 residues. CDR3 sequence: CASSFGGMRQPQHF. CDR3 nucleotide sequence: TGTGCCAGCAGTTTTGGGGGAATGCGACAGCCCCAGCATTTT.